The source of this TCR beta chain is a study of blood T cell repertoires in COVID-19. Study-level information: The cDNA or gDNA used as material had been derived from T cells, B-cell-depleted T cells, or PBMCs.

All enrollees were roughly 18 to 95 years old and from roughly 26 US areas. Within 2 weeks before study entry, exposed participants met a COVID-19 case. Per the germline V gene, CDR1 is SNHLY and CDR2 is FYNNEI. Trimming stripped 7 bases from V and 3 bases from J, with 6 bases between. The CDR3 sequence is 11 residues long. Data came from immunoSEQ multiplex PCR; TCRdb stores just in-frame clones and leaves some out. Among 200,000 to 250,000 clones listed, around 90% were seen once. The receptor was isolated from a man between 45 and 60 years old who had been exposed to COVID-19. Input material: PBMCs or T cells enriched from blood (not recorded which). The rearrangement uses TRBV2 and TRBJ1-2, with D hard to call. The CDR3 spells CASTRDYGYTF. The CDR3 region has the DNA TGTGCCAGCACCCGGGACTATGGCTACACCTTC.